Listed below are T cell receptor beta chains from one sample, sequenced in a study of regulatory T cells in long-lasting Graves disease. TCRdb called the multiplex PCR reads again in MiXCR, with one record for every CDR3 protein. Among 300,000 to 400,000 distinct CDR3 sequences listed, roughly a sixth were seen once. The sample here was peripheral blood mononuclear cells (PBMCs), taken at new diagnosis, from a patient treated with antithyroid drugs. All receptors come from a female donor with Graves disease. The CDR3 runs from the conserved cysteine through the conserved F or W. A D gene is named only where the DNA matches it firmly.

cdr3_aa v_call d_call j_call
CASELSISYNEQFF TRBV12-5 . TRBJ2-1
CASSLLDTDEQFF TRBV7-6 . TRBJ2-1
CASSPPRGRGDGYTF TRBV7-9 . TRBJ1-2
CASSTSGGLHTQYF TRBV6-1 TRBD2 .
CASSFNSRDRGRKTQYF TRBV27 TRBD1 TRBJ2-5
CASSEDFRAGSNYGYTF TRBV5-5 . TRBJ1-2
CASPPGQGLNTEAFF TRBV19 TRBD1 TRBJ1-1
CASSVASGGANEQFF TRBV9 TRBD2 TRBJ2-1
CASSQERGRQPQHF TRBV4-2 . TRBJ1-5
CASSLAGLIVGIDEQFF TRBV11-2 . TRBJ2-1